Following are 14 T cell receptor beta chains from one sample sequenced in a study of CD8+CD57+ T cells in acquired aplastic anemia. Both TCR beta VDJ combination and CDR3 sequence profiling were carried out. Genomic DNA was the template for this profiling. TCRdb fed the reads into MiXCR, producing one record per CDR3 protein. The sample lists 400,000 to 450,000 distinct CDR3 sequences, around 72% occurring once. The source material was sorted CD4+, CD8+, or CD8+CD57+ T cells (not recorded which) from PBMCs. Receptors were obtained from a human donor in good health, serving as a control.

As regards this clonotype: Compared with germline, one end of the junction differs, possibly owing to a read error. The chain is built from TRBV25-1 and TRBJ2-1; D not resolved. This CDR3 is built from 16 residues. Germline CDR1 and CDR2: MGHDK and SYGVNS. The CDR3 is CASSRTSVDPINEQIF. The CDR3 bases are TGTGCCAGCTCCCGGACGAGTGTCGACCCGATCAATGAGCAGATCTTC.

This clonotype was recorded many times. This may stem from a read error, because a much larger clone lies one nucleotide away. It is likely a read error, because the conserved phenylalanine at the end of the CDR3 is missing. This chain links TRBV10-2 with TRBJ2-3; tentatively, D is TRBD1 or TRBD2 (6 bases each). The CDR3 is made up of 15 amino acids. The ends were cut back, 0 bases at V and 6 bases at J, with 13 bases in the middle. The germline V gene encodes CDR1 WSHSY and CDR2 SAAADI. In DNA, the CDR3 is TGCGCCAGCAGTGAGTCTCGAGCCGGGGGCGATACGCAGTATCTT. Encoded protein: CASSESRAGGDTQYL.

This clonotype has a count of ten or more. V is TRBV12-5 and J is TRBJ2-1; D possibly matches TRBD1 or TRBD2 (5 bases each). From germline, CDR1 is LGHNT and CDR2 FRNRAP. V lost 2 bases to trimming and J lost 4 bases, with 27 bases between them. The CDR3 has 20 amino acids. The CDR3 protein is CASGLIISRVQARHYNEQFF. In DNA, the CDR3 is TGTGCTAGTGGTTTGATTATCTCGAGGGTACAGGCGCGACATTACAATGAGCAGTTCTTC.

V gene TRBV7-2 combines with J gene TRBJ2-1; D gene ambiguous. The length of the CDR3 is 16 residues. Germline V gene data show CDR1 as SGHTA and CDR2 as FQGNSA. V was cut by 2 bases and J by 10 bases, with 21 bases left in between. CDR3 bases: TGTGCCAGCAGCTTAAACCGTCCCTACATTTACACCGAGCAGTTCTTC. Amino acid sequence: CASSLNRPYIYTEQFF.

Concerning this clonotype: Because the CDR3 is missing its conserved closing phenylalanine or tryptophan, this is likely a read error. No DNA is shown, since the ends of the CDR3 on it are uncertain; the CDR3 is the one TCRdb lists. The rearrangement links TRBV7-8 to TRBJ2-5; the D call TRBD2 from the table was never checked on the DNA. Per germline, CDR1 SGHVS and CDR2 FQNEAQ. The CDR3 totals 13 residues, both ends included. CDR3 region: CASSTQAGASTDT.

As for this clonotype: One junction end disagrees with the germline gene, perhaps due to a read error. J is TRBJ1-4 and V is TRBV29-1; D gene uncertain. Germline V gives CDR1 SQVTM, CDR2 ANQGSEA. The CDR3 runs to 12 residues. CDR3 protein: CSVKATYEKLFF. CDR3 coding DNA: TGCAGCGTAAAAGCAACTTATGAAAAGCTGTTTTTT. The full variable domain, completed using reference TRBV29-1 and TRBJ1-4, is SAVISQKPSRDICQRGTSLTIQCQVDSQVTMMFWYRQQPGQSLTLIATANQGSEATYESGFVIDKFPISRPNLTFSTLTVSNMSPEDSSIYLCSVKATYEKLFFGSGTQLSVL.

V gene TRBV6-2 or TRBV6-3 combines with J gene TRBJ1-4; D gene unclear. The CDR3 covers 13 residues. Trimming pared 6 bases from V and 7 bases from J, leaving 12 bases between. Germline lookup yields CDR1 MNHEY and CDR2 SVGEGT. CDR3 in amino acids: CASSEFESEKLFF. For the CDR3, the DNA is TGTGCCAGCAGCGAGTTTGAGAGTGAAAAACTGTTTTTT.

The chain is built from TRBV15 and TRBJ2-1; weak D call: TRBD2 (6 bases). V gave up 9 bases and J gave up 0 bases, with 15 bases separating them. Germline V gene data show CDR1 as LNHNV and CDR2 as YYDKDF (reference sequence). This CDR3 spans 15 amino acids. CDR3 nucleotide sequence: TGTGCCACGAACCGAGCGGACTACTCCTACAATGAGCAGTTCTTC. Its translation: CATNRADYSYNEQFF. Full variable domain (rest looked up from reference TRBV15 and TRBJ2-1): DAMVIQNPRYQVTQFGKPVTLSCSQTLNHNVMYWYQQKSSQAPKLLFHYYDKDFNNEADTPDNFQSRRPNTSFCFLDIRSPGLGDTAMYLCATNRADYSYNEQFFGPGTRLTVL.

The chain employs TRBV19 and TRBJ1-1, with 9 bases fitting TRBD1. The trim removed 4 bases at V and 6 bases at J, leaving 9 bases unmatched. CDR1 and CDR2 (germline): LNHDA, SQIVND (reference sequence). This CDR3 region has 15 residues. The DNA for the CDR3 is TGTGCCAGTAGTACCCGCGGGACAGGGAGGGCTGAAGCTTTCTTT. Amino acids: CASSTRGTGRAEAFF.

This clonotype was found many times. The chain carries TRBV12-3 or TRBV12-4 and TRBJ1-2, with TRBD1 matching 8 bases. CDR3 length equals 13 residues. The junction had 3 bases not matched to a gene; V was cut back by 6 bases and J by 3 bases. CDR3 region: CASSPGQDYGYTF. The CDR3 bases are TGTGCCAGCAGCCCGGGACAGGACTATGGCTACACCTTC.

Worth noting for this clonotype: Possible read error: a much larger clone is one base away. Here the CDR3 reads CASPPSLGTPSDSPLHF. The DNA of the CDR3 is TGTGCCAGCCCACCAAGTCTCGGCACCCCTAGCGATTCACCCCTCCACTTT. The chain recombines TRBV18 with TRBJ1-6; D is uncertain. Germline CDR1 reads KGHSH; CDR2 reads LQKENI. The length of the CDR3 is 17 residues.

This clonotype was observed many times. The chain combines TRBV9 with TRBJ2-1; 10 nucleotides match TRBD2. V trimming: 3 bases; J trimming: 6 bases; junction bases outside the gene matches: 3. Germline V gene sequence: CDR1 SGDLS, CDR2 YYNGEE. The CDR3 sequence is 14 residues long. DNA of the CDR3: TGTGCCAGCAGCGCCGGGACTAGCGTCAATGAGCAGTTCTTC. This gives the protein CASSAGTSVNEQFF.

This chain joins TRBV9 and TRBJ2-7, with D possibly TRBD2 on 6 matching bases. The V and J ends lost 2 bases and 8 bases respectively, with 23 bases between them. This CDR3 contains 16 residues. Germline V gene data show CDR1 as SGDLS and CDR2 as YYNGEE. The CDR3 loop is CASSVNTDGTAYQQYF. The CDR3 nucleotides read TGTGCCAGCAGCGTGAATACCGACGGGACTGCCTATCAGCAGTACTTC. The entire variable domain, with the rest obtained from reference TRBV9 and TRBJ2-7, is as follows: DSGVTQTPKHLITATGQRVTLRCSPRSGDLSVYWYQQSLDQGLQFLIQYYNGEERAKGNILERFSAQQFPDLHSELNLSSLELGDSALYFCASSVNTDGTAYQQYFGPGTRLTVT.

This clonotype occurred many times. The genes are TRBV6-6 and TRBJ1-2; D possibly corresponds to TRBD1 (5 bases). Trimming pared 7 bases from V and 2 bases from J, leaving 20 bases between. This CDR3 region has 16 residues. Germline CDR1 MNHNY, CDR2 SVGAGI (reference sequence). The CDR3 region has the DNA TGTGCCAGCACCCCACGAACGGGGGGTCGGAACTATGGCTACACCTTC. Its protein is CASTPRTGGRNYGYTF.